The rows below give T cell receptor beta chains drawn from one sample of a study of T-cell memory formation after mild COVID-19. TCRdb processed the 5' RACE reads anew with MiXCR; each CDR3 protein has one entry. The sample contains 90,000 to 120,000 distinct CDR3 sequences, 13% to 15% of which appear only once. Input material: PBMCs or a T cell subset sorted from them (not recorded which). The receptors originated from a man aged 18-30 years who had mild COVID-19 (a few samples of this study predate the infection). Cell type and time point are not known. Each CDR3 is given with its conserved first and last residue. The D gene is left open where the match is weak. Rows give clone size only sometimes, using once, few, many, or a class for an expanded clone.

size,D,V,J,DNA,CDR3
.,TRBD1,TRBV9,TRBJ1-2,TGTGCCAGCAGCGGAGACCGGGACAGTAACTATGGCTACACCTTC,CASSGDRDSNYGYTF
.,TRBD1,TRBV7-6,TRBJ1-3,TGTGCCAGCAGCCAAGGACAGGGGGCTGGAGACACCATATATTTT,CASSQGQGAGDTIYF
few,.,TRBV7-6,TRBJ2-5,TGTGCCAGCAGCTTCACCTATCCCCCGGCTGGGGAGACCCAGTACTTC,CASSFTYPPAGETQYF
.,.,TRBV4-3,TRBJ1-1,TGCGCCAGCAGCCAAGATTACTGGAAGGCGGCTTTCTTT,CASSQDYWKAAFF
many,.,TRBV5-1,TRBJ2-3,TGCGCCAGCAGCCCCGGGACTGGAGATACGCAGTATTTT,CASSPGTGDTQYF
.,.,TRBV3-1,TRBJ1-2,TGTGCCAGCAGCGGGTCAGCTGGGCCCCACCGATATGGCTACACCTTC,CASSGSAGPHRYGYTF
few,TRBD1,TRBV11-2,TRBJ1-2,TGTGCCAGCAGCCCCCAGACAGGGGGCGAGGGCTATGGCTACACCTTC,CASSPQTGGEGYGYTF
.,.,TRBV11-2,TRBJ1-2,TGTGCCAGCAGCTCCACTTATGGCTACACCTTC,CASSSTYGYTF
.,.,TRBV27,TRBJ1-1,TGTGCCACCCTTCCCCTTGGCCAGAACACTGAAGCTTTCTTT,CATLPLGQNTEAFF
many,.,TRBV7-6,TRBJ2-5,TGTGCCAGCAGCTCCCGGACAGAAATCCAAGAGACCCAGTACTTC,CASSSRTEIQETQYF
few,TRBD1,TRBV9,TRBJ2-3,TGTGCCAGCACCGGGACAGCGACCACAGATACGCAGTATTTT,CASTGTATTDTQYF
few,TRBD2,TRBV20-1,TRBJ2-3,TGCAGTGCTAGATCCCTACTAGCGGGGGAAACAGATACGCAGTATTTT,CSARSLLAGETDTQYF
many,.,TRBV11-2,TRBJ2-3,TGTGCCAGCAGCTTAGATGTCGGCAGGGCTCGAGCAGATACGCAGTATTTT,CASSLDVGRARADTQYF
.,.,TRBV5-1,TRBJ1-1,TGCGCCAGCAGCTTGGCAGGGCTTACGAACACTGAAGCTTTCTTT,CASSLAGLTNTEAFF
.,.,TRBV7-8,TRBJ2-7,TGTGCCAGCAGCTTAGTGGGGATCTCCTACGAGCAGTACTTC,CASSLVGISYEQYF
.,.,TRBV4-3,TRBJ2-1,TGCGCCAGCAGCCAAGATAGGGCGAGCTCCTACAATGAGCAGTTCTTC,CASSQDRASSYNEQFF
few,TRBD1,TRBV6-4,TRBJ2-5,TGTGCCAGCAGTGCCGGGACAGGGGGCGCAGAGACCCAGTACTTC,CASSAGTGGAETQYF
few,TRBD1,TRBV12-3/TRBV12-4,TRBJ2-3,TGTGCCAGCAGCCCCGGGGTGACAGGGCCTAGCACAGATACGCAGTATTTT,CASSPGVTGPSTDTQYF
few,TRBD1,TRBV4-1,TRBJ1-5,TGCGCCAGCAGCCAAGGCGGGACAGGGGGCAATCAGCCCCAGCATTTT,CASSQGGTGGNQPQHF
many,.,TRBV14,TRBJ2-2,TGTGCCAGCAGCCAAGTACCCACGAACACCGGGGAGCTGTTTTTT,CASSQVPTNTGELFF
few,.,TRBV4-1,TRBJ1-2,TGCGCCAGCAGCCACGGGACGGGCGTAAACTATGGCTACACCTTC,CASSHGTGVNYGYTF
.,.,TRBV9,TRBJ1-5,TGTGCCAGCAGCCCAGGCGACGGCAATCAGCCCCAGCATTTT,CASSPGDGNQPQHF
.,.,TRBV4-2,TRBJ2-1,TGTGCCAGCAGCCAAGACATGGGCAGGGTTGAACATGAGCAGTTCTTC,CASSQDMGRVEHEQFF
.,.,TRBV6-5,TRBJ2-2,TGTGCCAGCGGAAACACCGGGGAGCTGTTTTTT,CASGNTGELFF
few,.,TRBV5-1,TRBJ2-6,TGCGCCAGCAGCTTGGAGGTCGTGCCTGGGGCCAACGTCCTGACTTTC,CASSLEVVPGANVLTF
.,.,TRBV15,TRBJ2-6,TGTGCCACCAGCAGGCCAGGCAGGGAGGCTGGGGCCAACGTCCTGACTTTC,CATSRPGREAGANVLTF
.,.,TRBV6-6,TRBJ2-1,TGTGCCAGCAGTTACTCGAAGGAGGGGGGCAGGCCCAATGAGCAGTTCTTC,CASSYSKEGGRPNEQFF
.,TRBD2,TRBV29-1,TRBJ2-1,TGCAGCGCCACGACGGGGGGGGCGTCCTACAATGAGCAGTTCTTC,CSATTGGASYNEQFF
few,TRBD2,TRBV9,TRBJ2-5,TGTGCCAGCAGCGTAGAGACTAGCGGAAAAGAGACCCAGTACTTC,CASSVETSGKETQYF
few,.,TRBV14,TRBJ2-7,TGTGCCAGCAGCCAAGACTGGGGGTCCCCCTACGAGCAGTACTTC,CASSQDWGSPYEQYF
few,.,TRBV4-3,TRBJ2-3,TGCGCCAGCAGCCAAGGGCAGGGGGGAGATACGCAGTATTTT,CASSQGQGGDTQYF
.,TRBD2,TRBV12-3/TRBV12-4,TRBJ2-1,TGTGCCAGCAGTTCTGCGGGACTAGTAAATGAGCAGTTCTTC,CASSSAGLVNEQFF
.,TRBD2,TRBV7-2,TRBJ2-3,TGTGCCAGCAGCTTAGGCGGAAGACTAGCGGCAACAACAGATACGCAGTATTTT,CASSLGGRLAATTDTQYF
few,TRBD2,TRBV4-1,TRBJ2-1,TGCGCCAGCAGCCAACTAGCGGGGGAGATCTACAATGAGCAGTTCTTC,CASSQLAGEIYNEQFF
.,.,TRBV7-6,TRBJ1-1,TGTGCCAGCAGCTTTGGGGCCGAGAACACTGAAGCTTTCTTT,CASSFGAENTEAFF
.,.,TRBV7-4,TRBJ2-2,TGTGCCAGCAGCTTAGTCCCGAGAGGGGAGCTGTTTTTT,CASSLVPRGELFF
many,TRBD2,TRBV11-2,TRBJ2-1,TGTGCCAGCAGCCCCGGGGGGAAGAATGAGCAGTTCTTC,CASSPGGKNEQFF
many,.,TRBV30,TRBJ2-5,TGTGCCTGGTCACCCCGAGAGACCCAGTACTTC,CAWSPRETQYF
few,.,TRBV28,TRBJ2-1,TGTGCCAGCACTTCCGCCGGGACTCACCCCTCCAATGAGCAGTTCTTC,CASTSAGTHPSNEQFF
many,TRBD1,TRBV27,TRBJ1-1,TGTGCCAGCAGTCCTACAGGGGCCACTGAAGCTTTCTTT,CASSPTGATEAFF
.,.,TRBV21-1,TRBJ2-4,TGTGCCAGCAGCAAAACCCGCGACAGCCCCGTCGCCAAAAACATTCAGTACTTC,CASSKTRDSPVAKNIQYF
few,.,TRBV7-3,TRBJ2-3,TGTGCCAGCAGCTTACTAGGGGCGTTGGATACGCAGTATTTT,CASSLLGALDTQYF
.,.,TRBV4-1,TRBJ1-5,TGCGCCAGCAGCCCCCGACATATCAGCAATCAGCCCCAGCATTTT,CASSPRHISNQPQHF
.,.,TRBV7-9,TRBJ2-2,TGTGCCAGCAGCTTACAGGAGGGTAACACCGGGGAGCTGTTTTTT,CASSLQEGNTGELFF
.,.,TRBV20-1,TRBJ2-1,TGCAGTGCTAGAGGCGAGGGAGCCTACAATGAGCAGTTCTTC,CSARGEGAYNEQFF
.,.,TRBV2,TRBJ1-2,TGTGCCACAGCACAGGCCAGAACCTCCTTTCGCTACACCTTC,CATAQARTSFRYTF
.,.,TRBV7-9,TRBJ1-6,TGTGCCAGCAGCGCTGACGGCATGTCACCCCTCCACTTT,CASSADGMSPLHF
.,.,TRBV6-2/TRBV6-3,TRBJ2-5,TGTGCCAGCAGCAGGACACCCCAAGAGACCCAGTACTTC,CASSRTPQETQYF
.,TRBD1,TRBV11-2,TRBJ1-1,TGTGCCAGCAGCTTAGGGACAGGACACACTGAAGCTTTCTTT,CASSLGTGHTEAFF
few,.,TRBV6-1,TRBJ1-2,TGTGCCAGCAGTGATAGACCGGAAGACCATGGCTACACCTTC,CASSDRPEDHGYTF
.,.,TRBV9,TRBJ2-1,TGTGCCAGCAGCCCCTACGATTCCTACAATGAGCAGTTCTTC,CASSPYDSYNEQFF
.,.,TRBV15,TRBJ1-2,TGTGCCACCAGCAGGCTGGATGGCTATGGCTACACCTTC,CATSRLDGYGYTF
few,TRBD1,TRBV5-4,TRBJ1-1,TGTGCCAGCAGCTTAAGACAGGGCGGGGGCACTGAAGCTTTCTTT,CASSLRQGGGTEAFF
few,.,TRBV6-6,TRBJ1-4,TGTGCCAGCATCCAAGATCCGGCTACAACTAATGAAAAACTGTTTTTT,CASIQDPATTNEKLFF
.,TRBD1,TRBV5-4,TRBJ1-1,TGTGCCAGCAGCTTCCAGGGGGACGGAGCTTTCTTT,CASSFQGDGAFF
.,.,TRBV5-6,TRBJ1-5,TGTGCCAGCAGCGCAGGATCTCAGCCCCAGCATTTT,CASSAGSQPQHF
.,.,TRBV6-5,TRBJ1-1,TGTGCCAGCAGTCAAGGGGACCTTGGGAACACTGAAGCTTTCTTT,CASSQGDLGNTEAFF
few,.,TRBV7-8,TRBJ2-3,TGTGCCAGCAGCTTAGTATGGCCTAGCGGCACAGATACGCAGTATTTT,CASSLVWPSGTDTQYF
few,.,TRBV5-1,TRBJ1-1,TGCGCCAGCAGCTTGGTAGGGGTAATTAACACTGAAGCTTTCTTT,CASSLVGVINTEAFF
.,.,TRBV9,TRBJ2-1,TGTGCCAGCAGCGTGGACGCAGACAGTTACAATGAGCAGTTCTTC,CASSVDADSYNEQFF